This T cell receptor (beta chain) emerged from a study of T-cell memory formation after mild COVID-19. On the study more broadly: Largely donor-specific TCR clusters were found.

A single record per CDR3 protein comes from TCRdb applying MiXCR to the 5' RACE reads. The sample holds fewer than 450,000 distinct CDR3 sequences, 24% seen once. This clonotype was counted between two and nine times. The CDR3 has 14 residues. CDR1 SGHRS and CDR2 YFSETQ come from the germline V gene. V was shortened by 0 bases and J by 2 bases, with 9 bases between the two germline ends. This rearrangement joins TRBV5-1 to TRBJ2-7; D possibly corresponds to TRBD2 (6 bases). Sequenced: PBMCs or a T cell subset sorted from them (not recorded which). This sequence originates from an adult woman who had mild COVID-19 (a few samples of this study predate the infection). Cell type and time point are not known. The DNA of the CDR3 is TGCGCCAGCAGCTTGGCGGGAGCCGCCTACGAGCAGTACTTC. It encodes CASSLAGAAYEQYF.